This T cell receptor (beta chain) emerged from a study of cytomegalovirus exposure and HLA in healthy donors. Trimming removed 5 bases from V and 3 bases from J, with 8 bases in between. The germline CDR1 and CDR2 sequences are SGHNT and YYREEE (reference sequence). CDR3 size: 13 residues. It was with 60 Vbeta and 13 Jbeta primers that the PCR ran. Data came from immunoSEQ multiplex PCR; TCRdb stores just in-frame clones and leaves some out. The profile covers 150,000 to 250,000 clones, with 70% to 90% appearing a single time and 2% to 2.5% taken by the ten largest. Material for sequencing was PBMCs. This clonotype originated in a woman in her 50s in good health and CMV-seronegative. The chain links TRBV5-4 to TRBJ2-2, with a possible D match to TRBD2 (5 bases). Here the CDR3 reads CASRAAYTGELFF. The CDR3 DNA is TGTGCCAGCAGAGCGGCCTACACCGGGGAGCTGTTTTTT.